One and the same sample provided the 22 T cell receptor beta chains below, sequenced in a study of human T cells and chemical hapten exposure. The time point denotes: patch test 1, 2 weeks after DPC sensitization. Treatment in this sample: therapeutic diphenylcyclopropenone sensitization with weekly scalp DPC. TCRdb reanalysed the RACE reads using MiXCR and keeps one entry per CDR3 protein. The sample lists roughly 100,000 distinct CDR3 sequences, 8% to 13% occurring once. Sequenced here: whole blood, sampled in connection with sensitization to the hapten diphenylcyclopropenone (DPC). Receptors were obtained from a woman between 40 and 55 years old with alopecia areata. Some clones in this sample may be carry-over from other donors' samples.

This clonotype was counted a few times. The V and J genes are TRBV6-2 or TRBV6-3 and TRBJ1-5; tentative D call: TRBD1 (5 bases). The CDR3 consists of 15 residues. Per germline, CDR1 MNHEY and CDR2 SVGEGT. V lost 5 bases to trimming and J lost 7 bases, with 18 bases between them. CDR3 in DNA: TGTGCCAGCAGTAACCCCCTTGGGGGGTGGCAGCCCCAGCATTTT. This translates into CASSNPLGGWQPQHF.

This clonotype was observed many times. The CDR3: CSARRVSTYEQYF. The CDR3 nucleotides read TGCAGTGCTAGGCGGGTTTCCACCTACGAGCAGTACTTC. The chain employs TRBV20-1 and TRBJ2-7, with a tentative D call TRBD2 (5 bases). CDR1 is DFQATT and CDR2 is SNEGSKA in the germline V gene (reference sequence). V shed 3 bases and J shed 2 bases, with 11 bases lying between them. The CDR3 is 13 amino acids.

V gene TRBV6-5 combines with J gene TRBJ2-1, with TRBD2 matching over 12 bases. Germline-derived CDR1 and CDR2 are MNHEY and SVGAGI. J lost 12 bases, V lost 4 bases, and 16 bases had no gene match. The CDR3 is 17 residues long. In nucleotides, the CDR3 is TGTGCCAGCAGTTCCCCCGCACTAGCGGGAGGAAGAGCGGGGCAGTTCTTC. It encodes CASSSPALAGGRAGQFF.

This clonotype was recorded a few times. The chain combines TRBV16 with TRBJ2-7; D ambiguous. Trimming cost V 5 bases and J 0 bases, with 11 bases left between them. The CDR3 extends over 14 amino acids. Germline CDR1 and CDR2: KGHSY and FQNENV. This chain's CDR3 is CASSGPGLSYEQYF. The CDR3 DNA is TGTGCCAGCAGCGGACCGGGTCTCTCCTACGAGCAGTACTTC.

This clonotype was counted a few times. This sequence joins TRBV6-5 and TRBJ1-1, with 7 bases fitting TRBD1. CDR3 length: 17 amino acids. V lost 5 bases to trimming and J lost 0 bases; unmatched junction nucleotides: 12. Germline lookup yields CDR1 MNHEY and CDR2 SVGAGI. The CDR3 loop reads CASSRGGGGRLNTEAFF. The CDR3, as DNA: TGTGCCAGCAGTAGGGGGGGAGGGGGCAGATTGAACACTGAAGCTTTCTTT.

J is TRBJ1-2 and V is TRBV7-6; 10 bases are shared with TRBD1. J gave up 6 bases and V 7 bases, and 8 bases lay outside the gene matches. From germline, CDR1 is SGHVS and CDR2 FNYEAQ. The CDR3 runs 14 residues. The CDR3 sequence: CASTAGTGANGYTF. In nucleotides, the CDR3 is TGTGCCAGCACCGCCGGGACAGGGGCTAATGGCTACACCTTC.

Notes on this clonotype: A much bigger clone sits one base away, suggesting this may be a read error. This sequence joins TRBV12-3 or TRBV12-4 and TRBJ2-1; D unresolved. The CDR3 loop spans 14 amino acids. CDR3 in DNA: TGTGCCAGCAGTTTCGGATACCTCTACAATGAGCAGCTCTTC. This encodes CASSFGYLYNEQLF.

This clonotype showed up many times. CDR3 nucleotide sequence: TGCGCCAGCAGCCAACTTACAGGGGGCCCATACGAGCAGTACTTC. This sequence encodes CASSQLTGGPYEQYF. The J gene is TRBJ2-7, the V gene TRBV4-3; 9 positions match TRBD1. The V gene end was trimmed by 2 bases and the J gene end by 4 bases; junction bases not matched to a gene: 6. This CDR3 region has 15 residues. Germline V CDR1 and CDR2: LGHNA, YSLEER.

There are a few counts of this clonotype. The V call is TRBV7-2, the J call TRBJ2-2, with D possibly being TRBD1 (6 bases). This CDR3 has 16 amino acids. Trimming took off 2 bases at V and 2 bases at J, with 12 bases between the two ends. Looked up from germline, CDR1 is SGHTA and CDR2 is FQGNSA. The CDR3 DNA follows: TGTGCCAGCAGCTTAAGAGGGGGAACCAACACCGGGGAGCTGTTTTTT. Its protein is CASSLRGGTNTGELFF.

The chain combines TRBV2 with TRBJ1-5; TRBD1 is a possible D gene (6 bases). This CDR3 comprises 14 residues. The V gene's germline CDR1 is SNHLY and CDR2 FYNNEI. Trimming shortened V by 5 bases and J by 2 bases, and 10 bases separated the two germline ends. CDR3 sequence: CASSYREGNQPQHF. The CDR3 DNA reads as TGTGCCAGCAGTTACAGGGAGGGCAATCAGCCCCAGCATTTT.

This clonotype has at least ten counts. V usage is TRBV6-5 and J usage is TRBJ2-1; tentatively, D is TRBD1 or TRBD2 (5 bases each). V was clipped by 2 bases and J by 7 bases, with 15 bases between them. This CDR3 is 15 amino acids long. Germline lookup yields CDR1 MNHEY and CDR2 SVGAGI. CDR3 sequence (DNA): TGTGCCAGCAGTTACGAGGGCATCAAGGGGAATGAGCAGTTCTTC. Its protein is CASSYEGIKGNEQFF.

As DNA, the CDR3 is TGTGCCAGCAGCCCGGACAGGGGACAGCCCCAGCATTTT. Translated, it gives CASSPDRGQPQHF. The rearrangement uses TRBV7-2 and TRBJ1-5; TRBD1 matches at 9 bases. This CDR3 region has 13 residues. The germline V gene encodes CDR1 SGHTA and CDR2 FQGNSA. The ends lost 5 bases at V and 7 bases at J; junction bases unmatched: 3.

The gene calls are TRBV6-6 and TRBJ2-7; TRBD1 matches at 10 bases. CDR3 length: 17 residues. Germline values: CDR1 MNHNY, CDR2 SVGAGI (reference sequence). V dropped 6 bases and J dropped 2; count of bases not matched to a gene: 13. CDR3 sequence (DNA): TGTGCCAGCAGGACCTTTCAACCGGGACAGGGGACCTACGAGCAGTACTTC. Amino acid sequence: CASRTFQPGQGTYEQYF.

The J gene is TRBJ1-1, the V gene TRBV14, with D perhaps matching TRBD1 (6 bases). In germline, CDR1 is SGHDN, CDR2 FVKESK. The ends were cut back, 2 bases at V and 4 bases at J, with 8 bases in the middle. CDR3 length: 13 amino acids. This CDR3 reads CASSQYRATEAFF. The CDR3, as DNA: TGTGCCAGCAGCCAATACAGGGCCACTGAAGCTTTCTTT.

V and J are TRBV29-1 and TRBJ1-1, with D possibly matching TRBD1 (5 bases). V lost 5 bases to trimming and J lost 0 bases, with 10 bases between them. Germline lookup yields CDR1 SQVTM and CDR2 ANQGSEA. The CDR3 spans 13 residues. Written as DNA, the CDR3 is TGCAGCGTTTTCCCAGGGATGAACACTGAAGCTTTCTTT. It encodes CSVFPGMNTEAFF. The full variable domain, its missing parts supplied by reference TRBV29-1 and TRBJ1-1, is SAVISQKPSRDICQRGTSLTIQCQVDSQVTMMFWYRQQPGQSLTLIATANQGSEATYESGFVIDKFPISRPNLTFSTLTVSNMSPEDSSIYLCSVFPGMNTEAFFGQGTRLTVV.

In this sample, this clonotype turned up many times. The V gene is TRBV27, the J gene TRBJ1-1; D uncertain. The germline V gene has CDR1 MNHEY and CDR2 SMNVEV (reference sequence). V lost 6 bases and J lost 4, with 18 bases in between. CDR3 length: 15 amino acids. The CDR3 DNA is TGTGCCAGCAGAAGTTCTGGGCATTGGGGCACTGAAGCTTTCTTT. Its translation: CASRSSGHWGTEAFF.

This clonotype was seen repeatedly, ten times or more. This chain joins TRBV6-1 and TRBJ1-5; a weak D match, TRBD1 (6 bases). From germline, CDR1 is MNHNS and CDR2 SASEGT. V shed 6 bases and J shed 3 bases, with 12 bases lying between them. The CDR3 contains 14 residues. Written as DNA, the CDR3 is TGTGCCAGCAGCCCCGGACAGCCCAATCAGCCCCAGCATTTT. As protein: CASSPGQPNQPQHF.

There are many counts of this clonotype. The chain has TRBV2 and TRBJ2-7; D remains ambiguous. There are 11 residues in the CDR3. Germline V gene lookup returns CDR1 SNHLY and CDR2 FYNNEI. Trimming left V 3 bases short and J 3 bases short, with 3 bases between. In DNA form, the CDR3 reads TGTGCCAGCAGTGAGGTCTACGAGCAGTACTTC. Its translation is CASSEVYEQYF.

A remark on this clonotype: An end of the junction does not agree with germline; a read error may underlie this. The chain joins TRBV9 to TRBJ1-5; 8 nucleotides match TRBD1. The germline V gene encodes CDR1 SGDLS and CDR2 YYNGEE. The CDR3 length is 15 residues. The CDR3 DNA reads TGTGCCAGCAGCGTAGGGGCAGGGGGCAATCAGCCCCTGCATTTT. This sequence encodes CASSVGAGGNQPLHF. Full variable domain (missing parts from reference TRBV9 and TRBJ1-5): DSGVTQTPKHLITATGQRVTLRCSPRSGDLSVYWYQQSLDQGLQFLIQYYNGEERAKGNILERFSAQQFPDLHSELNLSSLELGDSALYFCASSVGAGGNQPLHFGDGTRLSIL.

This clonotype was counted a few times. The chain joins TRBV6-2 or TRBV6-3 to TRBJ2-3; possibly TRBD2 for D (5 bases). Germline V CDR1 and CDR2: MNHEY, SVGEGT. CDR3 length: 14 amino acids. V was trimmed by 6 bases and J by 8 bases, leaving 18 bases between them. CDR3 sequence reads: CASSKEGLGSTQYF. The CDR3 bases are TGTGCCAGCAGCAAAGAGGGTCTCGGCAGTACGCAGTATTTT.

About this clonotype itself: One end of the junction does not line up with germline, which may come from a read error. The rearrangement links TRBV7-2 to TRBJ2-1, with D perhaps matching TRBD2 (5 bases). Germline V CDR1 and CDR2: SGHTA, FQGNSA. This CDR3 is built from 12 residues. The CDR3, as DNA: TGTGCCAGCAGCTTCAACCGGGGTGAGCAGCTCTTC. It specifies CASSFNRGEQLF.

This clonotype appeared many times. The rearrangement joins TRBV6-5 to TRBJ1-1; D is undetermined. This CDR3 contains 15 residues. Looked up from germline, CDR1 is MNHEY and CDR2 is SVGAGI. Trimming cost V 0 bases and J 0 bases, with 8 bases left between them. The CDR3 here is CASSYSRSMNTEAFF. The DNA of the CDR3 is TGTGCCAGCAGTTACTCTCGGTCCATGAACACTGAAGCTTTCTTT.